This is a list of T cell receptor beta chains from one sample in a study of T cell changes during pregnancy in multiple sclerosis. Measured with immunoSEQ multiplex PCR; TCRdb has only the in-frame clones, and not every one. This repertoire shows under 80,000 clones, just over 90% found once; its top ten account for over 1.1%. The sample here was peripheral blood, taken in the second trimester of pregnancy. Receptors were obtained from a female donor with multiple sclerosis, enrolled in a pregnancy study. CDR3s include the opening cysteine and the closing phenylalanine or tryptophan. Each record gives: clone size, V gene, J gene, D gene, CDR3 protein, CDR3 DNA. The D gene is left open where the match is weak. Clone size is shown for a subset of rows, as once, few, many or a class of expanded clone.

>NA|TRBV18|TRBJ2-7|TRBD2
CASSPPGLELYEQYF
TGTGCCAGCTCACCCCCTGGACTAGAACTCTACGAGCAGTACTTC
>NA|TRBV5-4|TRBJ2-5|TRBD2
CASSPAGGREETQYF
TGTGCCAGCAGCCCCGCGGGGGGCAGGGAAGAGACCCAGTACTTC
>NA|TRBV5-5|TRBJ2-3|NA
CASSLSPGGSDTQYF
TGTGCCAGCAGCTTGTCCCCTGGGGGGTCTGATACGCAGTATTTT
>NA|TRBV20-1|TRBJ2-1|TRBD2
CSWGLNDEQFF
TGCAGTTGGGGACTAAACGATGAGCAGTTCTTC
>NA|TRBV5-8|TRBJ2-3|TRBD2
CASSFETSGSTDTQYF
TGTGCCAGCAGCTTTGAGACTAGCGGTAGCACAGATACGCAGTATTTT
>NA|TRBV6-1|TRBJ2-7|TRBD1
CASGDREGSYEQYF
TGTGCCAGCGGGGACAGGGAAGGGAGCTACGAGCAGTACTTC
>once|TRBV14|TRBJ2-2|TRBD1
CASSSWTGGGSSTGELFF
TGTGCCAGCAGCTCCTGGACAGGGGGCGGCTCCTCGACCGGGGAGCTGTTTTTT
>once|TRBV5-1|TRBJ1-6|TRBD1
CASSGTGNDNSPLHF
TGCGCCAGCAGCGGGACAGGGAACGATAATTCACCCCTCCACTTT
>NA|TRBV7-2|TRBJ2-5|TRBD2
CASSLPGLAGVTQYF
TGTGCCAGCAGCTTACCAGGGCTAGCGGGGGTGACCCAGTACTTC
>NA|TRBV4-1|TRBJ2-1|NA
CASTGVADNEQFF
TGCGCCAGCACCGGGGTAGCCGACAATGAGCAGTTCTTC